Listed below are T cell receptor beta chains from one sample, sequenced in a study of cytomegalovirus exposure and HLA in healthy donors. Method: immunoSEQ multiplex PCR; TCRdb's copy keeps in-frame clones and lacks some. The table has about 160,000 clones, under 90% seen once. The sequenced material came from PBMCs. The origin of the receptors is a male donor in good health and CMV-seronegative. The CDR3 runs from the conserved cysteine through the conserved F or W. Each record gives: clone size, J gene, D gene, V gene, CDR3 DNA, CDR3 protein. D genes are given only for firm matches. The size entry is marked missing in some rows and otherwise reads once, few, many or a size class.

size: NA
J: TRBJ2-7
D: TRBD2
V: TRBV19
DNA: TGTGCCAGTAGTAGCGGGAGTAGCTCCTACGAGCAGTACTTC
CDR3: CASSSGSSSYEQYF

size: NA
J: TRBJ1-2
D: NA
V: TRBV6-1
DNA: TGTGCCAGCAGTGAAGATGGAGGGAACACCTTC
CDR3: CASSEDGGNTF

size: NA
J: TRBJ1-1
D: TRBD1
V: TRBV18
DNA: TGTGCCAGCTCACCACGACAGGGAATGAACACTGAAGCTTTCTTT
CDR3: CASSPRQGMNTEAFF

size: few
J: TRBJ2-7
D: NA
V: TRBV28
DNA: TGTGCCAGCAGTTTTGGTTCGAGCGGGTTCCGCTACGAGCAGTACTTC
CDR3: CASSFGSSGFRYEQYF

size: NA
J: TRBJ2-5
D: TRBD2
V: TRBV19
DNA: TGTGCCAGTAGTACGACTAGCGGGGGAGGCGAGACCCAGTACTTC
CDR3: CASSTTSGGGETQYF

size: NA
J: TRBJ2-1
D: TRBD2
V: TRBV7-3
DNA: TGTGCCAGCAGCCTCTTAGCGGGGGGCTACAATGAGCAGTTCTTC
CDR3: CASSLLAGGYNEQFF

size: NA
J: TRBJ1-1
D: NA
V: TRBV25-1
DNA: TGTGCCAGCGGAAGATCACAGGGACATACTGAAGCTTTCTTT
CDR3: CASGRSQGHTEAFF

size: few
J: TRBJ2-7
D: TRBD1
V: TRBV9
DNA: TGTGCCAGCAGCGCCAGGGACAGGATGGAGCAGTACTTC
CDR3: CASSARDRMEQYF

size: NA
J: TRBJ2-5
D: TRBD2
V: TRBV6-5
DNA: TGTGCCAGCAGGCAATCCGGGACTAGTGGCCAGACCCAGTACTTC
CDR3: CASRQSGTSGQTQYF

size: NA
J: TRBJ1-1
D: TRBD1
V: TRBV6-6
DNA: TGTGCCAGCAGTTTCGGACAGGGGGTAGGTAACACTGAAGCTTTCTTT
CDR3: CASSFGQGVGNTEAFF

size: NA
J: TRBJ2-1
D: TRBD2
V: TRBV7-9
DNA: TGTGCCAGCACCCTTGGGCCTAGCGGGGAAGACAATGAGCAGTTCTTC
CDR3: CASTLGPSGEDNEQFF

size: few
J: TRBJ1-6
D: TRBD1
V: TRBV15
DNA: TGTGCCACCAGCAGAGACGGACAGGGGGTATATTCACCCCTCCACTTT
CDR3: CATSRDGQGVYSPLHF

size: NA
J: TRBJ1-1
D: TRBD1
V: TRBV2
DNA: TGTGCCAGCACCCGGGACAGGGGCGAAGCTTTCTTT
CDR3: CASTRDRGEAFF

size: NA
J: TRBJ2-7
D: TRBD1
V: TRBV27
DNA: TGTGCCAGCAGCGGGACAGGGGGCTACGAGCAGTACTTC
CDR3: CASSGTGGYEQYF

size: NA
J: TRBJ2-5
D: TRBD2
V: TRBV7-9
DNA: TGTGCCAGCAGCTTAGAAAGACTAGCGGGGGGAACCCTCCAAGAGACCCAGTACTTC
CDR3: CASSLERLAGGTLQETQYF

size: NA
J: TRBJ1-1
D: NA
V: TRBV7-6
DNA: TGTGCCAGCAGCTCCCTGGCAGGAGGTGAAGCTTTCTTT
CDR3: CASSSLAGGEAFF

size: NA
J: TRBJ1-2
D: TRBD1
V: TRBV5-6
DNA: TGTGCCAGCAGCAGCGGGCTGGACAGGGGAGACTATGGCTACACCTTC
CDR3: CASSSGLDRGDYGYTF

size: NA
J: TRBJ1-6
D: NA
V: TRBV25-1
DNA: TGTGCCAGCAACGGGGTGGGGAAGGCTTCACCCCTCCACTTT
CDR3: CASNGVGKASPLHF

size: NA
J: TRBJ2-1
D: NA
V: TRBV7-9
DNA: TGTGCCAGCAGGAAAGGGGAAGGGGATTTTGAGTTCTTC
CDR3: CASRKGEGDFEFF

size: few
J: TRBJ1-2
D: NA
V: TRBV25-1
DNA: TGTGCCAGCAGTGACCCAGTGGGGGCCTATGGCTACACCTTC
CDR3: CASSDPVGAYGYTF

size: NA
J: TRBJ2-5
D: TRBD2
V: TRBV7-2
DNA: TGTGCCAGCAGCCCTCGGACTAGCGGGAGGGCCCCACCAGAGACCCAGTACTTC
CDR3: CASSPRTSGRAPPETQYF

size: NA
J: TRBJ1-5
D: NA
V: TRBV23-1
DNA: TGCGCCAGCAGTCAATCAGAACGCGGGGGACGAATCAGGGACTGTTGGCCCCAGCATTTT
CDR3: CASSQSERGGRIRDCWPQHF

size: NA
J: TRBJ1-4
D: TRBD1
V: TRBV6-6
DNA: TGTGCCAGCAGTCAGCCCCAGGGGGTCAACGAAAAACTGTTTTTT
CDR3: CASSQPQGVNEKLFF

size: few
J: TRBJ2-1
D: NA
V: TRBV11-1
DNA: TGTGCCAGCAGCTTGGGTCGGGAAACCTACAATGAGCAGTTCTTC
CDR3: CASSLGRETYNEQFF

size: NA
J: TRBJ2-2
D: TRBD1
V: TRBV29-1
DNA: TGCAGCGTTGAAGATATAAAGGAGGGGGGACAGGGGAACACCGGGGAGCTGTTTTTT
CDR3: CSVEDIKEGGQGNTGELFF

size: NA
J: TRBJ1-1
D: TRBD1
V: TRBV11-3
DNA: TGTGCCAGCAGCTCAACCGGGACAGGGCCCACTGAAGCTTTCTTT
CDR3: CASSSTGTGPTEAFF

size: NA
J: TRBJ2-1
D: TRBD2
V: TRBV5-4
DNA: TGTGCCAGCAGCTTGGCCGGGACTAGTAGGGGTGAGCAGTTCTTC
CDR3: CASSLAGTSRGEQFF

size: NA
J: TRBJ1-1
D: TRBD1
V: TRBV18
DNA: TGTGCCAGCTCCCTTTCGGACAGGAGAAACACTGAAGCTTTCTTT
CDR3: CASSLSDRRNTEAFF